The TCR beta chain described here comes from a study of CD8 T cells in Susac syndrome. Sequencing of TCR beta, carried out with a high-throughput approach, was applied to CD8+ and CD4+ T cells from the blood. Relapsing-remitting disease, either stable or active, was present in the multiple sclerosis controls, who were treatment-naive patients. Isolation of CD8+ and CD4+ T cells was performed negatively, whereas enrichment of TEMRA cells was done by FACS. With random hexamers, reverse transcription was performed on about 0.5 to 1 ug of RNA. The amplification used immunoSEQ multiplex PCR on TCR beta CDR3; it spanned 54 Vbeta and 13 Jbeta. TCRdb processed the immunoSEQ multiplex PCR reads anew with MiXCR; each CDR3 protein has one entry. The top ten hold approximately 0.075% of the sample, which has 190,000 or so distinct CDR3 sequences, around 95% seen once. Per the germline V gene, CDR1 is DFQATT and CDR2 is SNEGSKA (reference sequence). This CDR3 region has 15 residues. V dropped 5 bases and J dropped 0; count of bases not matched to a gene: 9.

The material sequenced was CD4+ T cells from PBMCs. The chain recombines TRBV20-1 with TRBJ2-7; TRBD2 aligns across 8 bases. The sequence was obtained from a human donor with multiple sclerosis. CDR3 in DNA: TGCAGTGCTCCGAAGGCGACTAGCGACTCCTACGAGCAGTACTTC. Its translation is CSAPKATSDSYEQYF.